The 20 T cell receptor beta chains presented below share a single source sample, sequenced in a study of blood T cell repertoires in COVID-19. Measured with immunoSEQ multiplex PCR; TCRdb has only the in-frame clones, and not every one. The sample has approximately 400,000 clones, about 89% seen once. The sample consisted of peripheral blood. These receptors originate from a man between 40 and 49 years old with acute or convalescent COVID-19.

The chain uses TRBV7-9 and TRBJ1-1; no firm D call. From germline, CDR1 is SEHNR and CDR2 FQNEAQ (reference sequence). V shed 1 base and J shed 6 bases, with 9 bases lying between them. The CDR3 length is 13 residues. CDR3 in amino acids: CASSLGGISEAFF. The CDR3 nucleotides read TGTGCCAGCAGCTTAGGAGGAATATCTGAAGCTTTCTTT.

A single count supports this clone. The rearrangement links TRBV30 to TRBJ2-7; maybe TRBD2 (6 bases). The CDR3 is 14 residues long. CDR1 is GTSNPN and CDR2 is SVGIG in the germline V gene (reference sequence). Between the trimmed V and J ends, which lost 0 bases and 9 bases, there was a span of 18 bases. CDR3 DNA sequence: TGTGCCTGGAGTGTAGGAGGGTCACCGATAGGGCAGTACTTC. This translates into CAWSVGGSPIGQYF.

Only a few counts were recorded for this clone. This chain joins TRBV7-9 and TRBJ1-4, with a weak D call TRBD1 (5 bases). Trimming shortened V by 2 bases and J by 6 bases, and 10 bases separated the two germline ends. Looked up from germline, CDR1 is SEHNR and CDR2 is FQNEAQ (reference sequence). CDR3 length: 14 residues. The CDR3 protein is CASSLPGFYEKLFF. In DNA, the CDR3 is TGTGCCAGCAGCTTACCAGGGTTTTATGAAAAACTGTTTTTT.

The V call is TRBV5-1, the J call TRBJ1-4; D not resolved. Germline CDR1 reads SGHRS; CDR2 reads YFSETQ. V shed 3 bases and J shed 4 bases, with 10 bases lying between them. The CDR3 sequence is 14 residues long. The chain's CDR3 is CASSSRGFNEKLFF. In DNA form, the CDR3 reads TGCGCCAGCAGCTCCCGGGGTTTTAATGAAAAACTGTTTTTT.

This clone was counted once. This chain connects TRBV19 to TRBJ1-1; D remains ambiguous. V was clipped by 4 bases and J by 0 bases, with 21 bases between them. CDR1 and CDR2 from the germline V gene are LNHDA and SQIVND (reference sequence). The CDR3 sequence is 18 residues long. CDR3 sequence reads: CASSTERARGAMNTEAFF. The CDR3 nucleotides read TGTGCCAGTAGTACAGAACGAGCGCGTGGAGCCATGAACACTGAAGCTTTCTTT.

This chain uses TRBV6-1 with TRBJ2-7; 13 nucleotides agree with TRBD2. The V segment lost 4 bases and the J segment 9 bases; nucleotides outside the gene matches: 12. The CDR3 has 16 residues. Germline V gene sequence: CDR1 MNHNS, CDR2 SASEGT. CDR3 region: CASSASFGLAGVGQYF. The CDR3 DNA reads TGTGCCAGCAGTGCCAGTTTTGGACTAGCGGGAGTTGGGCAGTACTTC.

This chain connects TRBV7-2 to TRBJ1-3, with 9 bases lining up with TRBD1. Germline V gene sequence: CDR1 SGHTA, CDR2 FQGNSA. With 5 bases clipped from V and 7 bases from J, the junction kept 9 bases outside the gene matches. The CDR3 totals 15 residues. The CDR3 DNA reads as TGTGCCAGCAGCCAAATGGGACAGGGACGTAACACCATATATTTT. Translation gives CASSQMGQGRNTIYF.

This clone has a handful of counts. V and J are TRBV6-5 and TRBJ2-5, with D possibly being TRBD1 (5 bases). V shed 4 bases and J shed 0 bases, with 12 bases lying between them. This CDR3 contains 15 residues. In germline, CDR1 is MNHEY, CDR2 SVGAGI. The CDR3 reads CASSSILGDQETQYF. CDR3 in DNA: TGTGCCAGCAGTTCCATTTTAGGGGACCAAGAGACCCAGTACTTC.

The CDR3 is CASSSGQRDTYTQYF. CDR3 coding DNA: TGTGCCAGCAGTTCCGGCCAGCGGGATACCTATACGCAGTATTTT. The chain carries TRBV6-5 and TRBJ2-3, with 7 bases fitting TRBD2. The CDR3 runs to 15 residues. The V gene's germline CDR1 is MNHEY and CDR2 SVGAGI. Trimming cost V 4 bases and J 7 bases; bases outside gene matches: 11.

The V call is TRBV5-5, the J call TRBJ1-5, with 7 bases that match TRBD1. Losses at the gene ends were 0 bases for V and 4 bases for J; bases not matched to a gene: 7. Germline V gives CDR1 SGHKS, CDR2 YYEKEE (reference sequence). The CDR3 is 16 amino acids. The CDR3 protein is CASSLATGSTNQPQHF. In nucleotides, the CDR3 is TGTGCCAGCAGCTTGGCGACAGGGAGTACGAATCAGCCCCAGCATTTT.

The CDR3 is CANRGVHGYTF. The CDR3 region has the DNA TGTGCCAACCGGGGGGTGCATGGCTACACCTTC. The genes are TRBV2 and TRBJ1-2; tentative D call: TRBD1 (5 bases). The V end was cut by 10 bases, the J end by 6 bases, with 12 bases between. The CDR3 spans 11 residues. CDR1 is SNHLY and CDR2 is FYNNEI in the germline V gene.

This rearrangement joins TRBV28 to TRBJ1-2; TRBD1 agrees at 7 bases. This CDR3 has 14 residues. V lost 5 bases, J lost 3 bases, and 6 bases stayed unmatched. Looked up from germline, CDR1 is MDHEN and CDR2 is SYDVKM. The CDR3 is CASSQGEDYYGYTF. CDR3 DNA: TGTGCCAGCAGTCAGGGGGAGGACTACTATGGCTACACCTTC.

This clone was counted a single time. The chain combines TRBV7-3 with TRBJ1-2; 9 bases line up with TRBD1. V was clipped by 5 bases and J by 2 bases; unmatched bases: 9. This CDR3 region has 16 residues. Germline V gene lookup returns CDR1 SGHTA and CDR2 FQGTGA. CDR3 in DNA: TGTGCCAGCAGCCCCGTGAGGGACAGGGTGAACTATGGCTACACCTTC. This codes for CASSPVRDRVNYGYTF.

To note about this clone: Other DNA sequences in this specimen translate into the identical CDR3. The chain is built from TRBV3-1 (or the pseudogene TRBV3-2) and TRBJ1-1, with D uncertain. Trimming removed 4 bases from V and 2 bases from J, with 8 bases in between. Per germline, CDR1 LGHDT and CDR2 YNNKEL (reference sequence). The CDR3 is made up of 13 amino acids. The CDR3 loop reads CASSPDTNTEAFF. The CDR3 DNA follows: TGTGCCAGCAGCCCTGACACTAACACTGAAGCTTTCTTT.

This clone was found once. The CDR3 nucleotides are TGTGCCAGCAGTTTGTCGAGTTTTGCTTGGTGGGAGCAGTACTTC. Amino acid sequence: CASSLSSFAWWEQYF. This chain links TRBV28 with TRBJ2-7; D gene uncertain. CDR1 and CDR2 from the germline V gene are MDHEN and SYDVKM. The ends were cut back, 3 bases at V and 7 bases at J, with 19 bases in the middle. The CDR3 loop spans 15 amino acids. Full variable domain (remainder filled in from reference TRBV28 and TRBJ2-7): DVKVTQSSRYLVKRTGEKVFLECVQDMDHENMFWYRQDPGLGLRLIYFSYDVKMKEKGDIPEGYSVSREKKERFSLILESASTNQTSMYLCASSLSSFAWWEQYFGPGTRLTVT.

This chain links TRBV5-1 with TRBJ1-6; 7 bases agree with TRBD1. V was clipped by 0 bases and J by 6 bases; unmatched bases: 3. Germline V gene lookup returns CDR1 SGHRS and CDR2 YFSETQ. CDR3 length: 15 residues. The CDR3 region is CASSLGDRSNSPLHF. The CDR3 DNA is TGCGCCAGCAGCTTGGGGGACAGATCTAATTCACCCCTCCACTTT.

This rearrangement joins TRBV29-1 to TRBJ2-7; possible D gene TRBD2, 5 bases. Germline V gene data show CDR1 as SQVTM and CDR2 as ANQGSEA. Trimming took off 1 base at V and 2 bases at J, with 12 bases between the two ends. The CDR3 extends over 14 amino acids. The CDR3 region has the DNA TGCAGCGTTGAAGTCACGGGAATGGCCTACGAGCAGTACTTC. This encodes CSVEVTGMAYEQYF.

This clone was counted once. The chain joins TRBV9 to TRBJ2-3, with 11 bases aligning to TRBD2. The CDR3 runs 18 residues. Per the germline V gene, CDR1 is SGDLS and CDR2 is YYNGEE. V was clipped by 4 bases and J by 2 bases; unmatched bases: 12. CDR3 loop: CASSTPGTSGFHTDTQYF. CDR3 DNA: TGTGCCAGCAGCACCCCCGGGACTAGCGGTTTTCACACAGATACGCAGTATTTT. The full variable domain, rest sourced from reference TRBV9 and TRBJ2-3, is DSGVTQTPKHLITATGQRVTLRCSPRSGDLSVYWYQQSLDQGLQFLIQYYNGEERAKGNILERFSAQQFPDLHSELNLSSLELGDSALYFCASSTPGTSGFHTDTQYFGPGTRLTVL.

This chain connects TRBV15 to TRBJ1-2; TRBD1 is a possible D gene (6 bases). This CDR3 comprises 14 residues. The V gene lost 4 bases and the J gene lost 9 bases, with 18 bases spanning the gap. Germline lookup yields CDR1 LNHNV and CDR2 YYDKDF (reference sequence). The CDR3 nucleotides are TGTGCCACCAGCAAAGAACTGGGGGCCTTTCGCTACACCTTC. Translation: CATSKELGAFRYTF.

The chain has TRBV28 and TRBJ2-1; 8 nucleotides match TRBD2. The CDR3 has 16 amino acids. Germline V CDR1 and CDR2: MDHEN, SYDVKM. The ends lost 4 bases at V and 2 bases at J; junction bases unmatched: 7. The DNA of the CDR3 is TGTGCCAGCAGTTCCCTGAGCGGGAGCACCTACAATGAGCAGTTCTTC. Translated: CASSSLSGSTYNEQFF.